These 27 T cell receptor beta chains share one sample of origin, sequenced in a study of T-cell memory formation after mild COVID-19. Each CDR3 protein is one row after TCRdb ran MiXCR on the 5' RACE reads. The table includes just under 350,000 distinct CDR3 sequences, around 13% detected once. What was sequenced was PBMCs or a T cell subset sorted from them (not recorded which). All receptors come from a man between 18 and 35 years old who had mild COVID-19 (a few samples of this study predate the infection). Cell type and time point are not known.

The chain uses TRBV20-1 and TRBJ1-1; tentatively, D is TRBD1 (5 bases). Trimming removed 6 bases at V and 5 bases at J, with 10 bases between. CDR1 and CDR2 from the germline V gene are DFQATT and SNEGSKA (reference sequence). The CDR3 length is 11 residues. The CDR3 loop is CSARDRTEAFF. The CDR3 DNA reads TGCAGTGCCAGGGACCGGACTGAAGCTTTCTTT.

CDR3 in amino acids: CASSLMGQGDYGYTF. The CDR3, as DNA: TGTGCCAGCAGCTTAATGGGACAGGGAGACTATGGCTACACCTTC. V is TRBV7-2 and J is TRBJ1-2, with 9 bases that match TRBD1. This CDR3 has 15 residues. From germline, CDR1 is SGHTA and CDR2 FQGNSA. J lost 3 bases, V lost 2 bases, and 4 bases had no gene match.

This sequence joins TRBV19 and TRBJ2-1, with a weak D call TRBD1 (6 bases). The CDR3 runs 13 residues. With 4 bases removed from V and 7 bases from J, the gap between germline ends came to 11 bases. Looked up from germline, CDR1 is LNHDA and CDR2 is SQIVND (reference sequence). CDR3 sequence: CASSTGVVNEQFF. The CDR3 nucleotides are TGTGCCAGTAGTACAGGGGTCGTAAATGAGCAGTTCTTC.

The V gene is TRBV7-6, the J gene TRBJ2-7; a weak D match, TRBD2 (6 bases). V lost 5 bases and J lost 5, with 19 bases in between. The germline V gene encodes CDR1 SGHVS and CDR2 FNYEAQ. This CDR3 is built from 15 residues. This chain's CDR3 is CASSPTGLVSDEQYF. CDR3 in DNA: TGTGCCAGCAGCCCAACGGGACTCGTGTCAGACGAGCAGTACTTC.

This clonotype has only one observation. The chain links TRBV2 to TRBJ2-4; D unresolved. This CDR3 is 14 amino acids long. CDR1 and CDR2 (germline): SNHLY, FYNNEI. V lost 6 bases, J lost 0 bases, and 9 bases lay in between. The CDR3 loop is CASRDTLAKNIQYF. In DNA, the CDR3 is TGTGCCAGCAGGGATACTTTAGCCAAAAACATTCAGTACTTC.

CDR3: CASSPGLAGLVEQFF. The CDR3 nucleotides are TGTGCCAGCAGCCCCGGACTAGCGGGGCTTGTTGAGCAGTTCTTC. The chain recombines TRBV12-3 or TRBV12-4 with TRBJ2-1; 12 bases are a match to TRBD2. There are 15 residues in the CDR3. V dropped 6 bases and J dropped 9; count of bases not matched to a gene: 9.

At least ten counts were recorded for this clonotype. This sequence joins TRBV23-1 and TRBJ2-2; no clear D gene. TRBV23-1 is placed among ORFs of uncertain function. Deletions cut 0 bases from V and 5 bases from J, with 7 bases between. This CDR3 is 14 amino acids long. CDR3: CASSQSDHTGELFF. CDR3 in DNA: TGCGCCAGCAGTCAATCGGATCATACCGGGGAGCTGTTTTTT.

This clonotype showed up just a few times. This rearrangement joins TRBV29-1 to TRBJ1-2; a possible D gene is TRBD1 (5 bases). The length of the CDR3 is 13 residues. The germline CDR1 and CDR2 sequences are SQVTM and ANQGSEA. V was cut by 4 bases and J by 7 bases, with 16 bases left in between. CDR3 nucleotide sequence: TGCAGCGTTGGTAGTCCGGGGGGTCGTGGCTACACCTTC. It yields the protein CSVGSPGGRGYTF.

This sequence joins TRBV6-2 or TRBV6-3 and TRBJ1-6; unclear D gene. The germline gives CDR1 MNHEY, CDR2 SVGEGT. V dropped 1 base and J dropped 7 bases, with 8 bases sitting between them. The CDR3 has 14 amino acids. The CDR3 loop reads CASSYYTVNSPLHF. In DNA form, the CDR3 reads TGTGCCAGCAGTTACTACACTGTGAATTCACCCCTCCACTTT.

There are a few counts of this clonotype. J is TRBJ2-1 and V is TRBV6-2 or TRBV6-3; possible D gene TRBD2, 6 bases. CDR1 and CDR2 from the germline V gene are MNHEY and SVGEGT. The CDR3 has 13 residues. Trimming stripped 7 bases from V and 12 bases from J, with 19 bases between. In DNA, the CDR3 is TGTGCCAGCACATTCCGGTGGGGGGAAAGGCAGTTCTTC. Residues: CASTFRWGERQFF.

This clonotype was counted at least ten times. This chain joins TRBV12-3 or TRBV12-4 and TRBJ1-5; TRBD1 agrees at 9 bases. V lost 5 bases, J lost 6 bases, and 8 bases stayed unmatched. The CDR3 sequence is 15 residues long. CDR3 sequence reads: CASSTQGARGQPQHF. CDR3 nucleotides: TGTGCCAGCAGTACACAGGGGGCGCGAGGTCAGCCCCAGCATTTT.

This clonotype has only a few counts. The chain joins TRBV7-3 to TRBJ2-3, with TRBD1 identical over 7 bases. Germline V gives CDR1 SGHTA, CDR2 FQGTGA. CDR3 length: 16 residues. Trimming removed 4 bases from V and 3 bases from J; junction bases left unmatched: 10. CDR3 sequence reads: CASSSMTGSRTDTQYF. CDR3 coding DNA: TGTGCCAGCAGCTCCATGACAGGGAGTAGAACAGATACGCAGTATTTT.

This clonotype showed up many times. This chain joins TRBV20-1 and TRBJ1-6; D is unresolved. Trimming shortened V by 0 bases and J by 9 bases, and 9 bases separated the two germline ends. CDR3 length: 13 residues. The germline V gene encodes CDR1 DFQATT and CDR2 SNEGSKA (reference sequence). The CDR3 DNA follows: TGCAGTGCTAGAGAGGTGGCGGGTTCACCCCTCCACTTT. Translating it yields CSAREVAGSPLHF.

This clonotype was seen a handful of times. The V and J genes are TRBV7-2 and TRBJ2-1, with a possible D match to TRBD1 (5 bases). The ends were cut back, 2 bases at V and 7 bases at J, with 18 bases in the middle. Germline CDR1 reads SGHTA; CDR2 reads FQGNSA. The length of the CDR3 is 16 residues. This CDR3 reads CASSLQSRANLNEQFF. CDR3 coding DNA: TGTGCCAGCAGCTTACAGAGCAGGGCTAATCTGAATGAGCAGTTCTTC.

The chain couples TRBV20-1 to TRBJ2-7, with TRBD2 as a possible D gene (5 bases). Germline V lookup: CDR1 DFQATT, CDR2 SNEGSKA (reference sequence). Trimming took off 3 bases at V and 0 bases at J, with 9 bases between the two ends. The CDR3 sequence is 13 residues long. The CDR3 here is CSASGLSSYEQYV. The CDR3 DNA follows: TGCAGTGCTAGCGGACTCAGCTCCTACGAGCAGTACGTC.

This rearrangement joins TRBV7-9 to TRBJ1-1, with D perhaps matching TRBD1 (6 bases). Between the trimmed V and J ends, which lost 1 base and 6 bases, there was a span of 21 bases. This CDR3 is 17 amino acids long. Germline V CDR1 and CDR2: SEHNR, FQNEAQ (reference sequence). The DNA of the CDR3 is TGTGCCAGCAGCTTAGTAATTGATCACAGGGTCTGGGCTGAAGCTTTCTTT. Translating it yields CASSLVIDHRVWAEAFF.

This clonotype was seen ten or more times. This chain joins TRBV27 and TRBJ1-4; 10 bases match TRBD1. The CDR3 has 14 amino acids. The germline V gene encodes CDR1 MNHEY and CDR2 SMNVEV (reference sequence). V dropped 5 bases and J dropped 10; count of bases not matched to a gene: 7. The CDR3 sequence is CASSRGTGEGKLFF. The DNA for the CDR3 is TGTGCCAGCAGTCGCGGGACAGGGGAGGGAAAACTGTTTTTT.

V gene TRBV21-1 combines with J gene TRBJ2-7. TRBV21-1 is deemed a pseudogene. The CDR3 spans 15 residues. CDR3 in amino acids: CASSTSYRSSYEQYV. CDR3 DNA sequence: TGTGCCAGCAGCACATCCTACCGGAGCTCCTACGAGCAGTACGTC.

The J gene is TRBJ1-1, the V gene TRBV29-1, with D perhaps matching TRBD1 (5 bases). The germline V gene encodes CDR1 SQVTM and CDR2 ANQGSEA. The CDR3 has 12 amino acids. V gave up 7 bases and J gave up 3 bases, with 12 bases separating them. The CDR3 coding sequence is TGCAGCGCGGGGGGGACTTACACTGAAGCTTTCTTT. Residues: CSAGGTYTEAFF.

This clonotype was seen a few times. This chain links TRBV28 with TRBJ2-2; D gene unclear. The V end was cut by 3 bases, the J end by 5 bases, with 7 bases between. Germline V gene sequence: CDR1 MDHEN, CDR2 SYDVKM. This CDR3 is built from 13 residues. CDR3 sequence: CASSFRPTGELFF. The CDR3 DNA is TGTGCCAGCAGTTTTAGGCCAACCGGGGAGCTGTTTTTT.

This clonotype was detected many times. This chain uses TRBV24-1 with TRBJ2-7; D remains unclear. The CDR3 contains 13 residues. Deletions cut 4 bases from V and 0 bases from J, with 6 bases between. Germline-derived CDR1 and CDR2 are KGHDR and SFDVKD. In nucleotides, the CDR3 is TGTGCCACCAGTGAGCACAGCTCCTACGAGCAGTACGTC. The encoded protein is CATSEHSSYEQYV.

In this sample, this clonotype turned up a few times. The V call is TRBV18, the J call TRBJ2-7, with 10 positions matching TRBD1. The germline gives CDR1 KGHSH, CDR2 LQKENI. The CDR3 extends over 16 amino acids. V was clipped by 6 bases and J by 1 base; unmatched bases: 9. CDR3 DNA sequence: TGTGCCAGCTCCCGACCGGACAGGGGGGCTTCCTACGAGCAGTACTTC. It codes for CASSRPDRGASYEQYF.

V gene TRBV7-9 combines with J gene TRBJ2-7; 8 bases match TRBD1. J was trimmed by 2 bases and V by 2 bases; bases with no gene match: 5. There are 15 residues in the CDR3. Germline V lookup: CDR1 SEHNR, CDR2 FQNEAQ (reference sequence). CDR3 nucleotides: TGTGCCAGCAGCTTAACCCCAGGGGGCACCTACGAGCAGTACTTC. The encoded protein is CASSLTPGGTYEQYF.

CDR3 loop: CSVVGLAGLRSYNEQFF. The CDR3 bases are TGCAGCGTAGTTGGACTAGCGGGGCTTCGCTCCTACAATGAGCAGTTCTTC. This chain connects TRBV29-1 to TRBJ2-1; TRBD2 matches 12 bases. CDR1 is SQVTM, CDR2 ANQGSEA, per germline. The CDR3 covers 17 residues. The ends lost 6 bases at V and 0 bases at J; junction bases unmatched: 9.

The chain employs TRBV7-2 and TRBJ1-6; tentative D call: TRBD1 (5 bases). The V end was cut by 1 base, the J end by 11 bases, with 9 bases between. This CDR3 is built from 13 residues. Germline CDR1 is SGHTA and CDR2 is FQGNSA. As DNA, the CDR3 is TGTGCCAGCAGCTTAGATCAGGGCCCACCCCTCCACTTT. Its protein is CASSLDQGPPLHF. Full variable domain (rest looked up from reference TRBV7-2 and TRBJ1-6): GAGVSQSPSNKVTEKGKDVELRCDPISGHTALYWYRQSLGQGLEFLIYFQGNSAPDKSGLPSDRFSAERTGGSVSTLTIQRTQQEDSAVYLCASSLDQGPPLHFGNGTRLTVT.

In this sample, this clonotype turned up many times. The chain recombines TRBV5-1 with TRBJ2-5; no definite D call. V gave up 3 bases and J gave up 5 bases, with 23 bases separating them. The CDR3 length is 17 residues. Germline V gene data show CDR1 as SGHRS and CDR2 as YFSETQ. The CDR3 here is CASSYSPGQTRSETQYF. In nucleotides, the CDR3 is TGCGCCAGCAGCTATTCACCGGGCCAAACGAGGTCGGAGACCCAGTACTTC. The full variable domain, in which reference TRBV5-1 and TRBJ2-5 provide the parts outside the CDR3, is KAGVTQTPRYLIKTRGQQVTLSCSPISGHRSVSWYQQTPGQGLQFLFEYFSETQRNKGNFPGRFSGRQFSNSRSEMNVSTLELGDSALYLCASSYSPGQTRSETQYFGPGTRLLVL.

This clonotype has a count of ten or more. The chain employs TRBV4-2 and TRBJ2-7; 9 bases are shared with TRBD1. CDR1 and CDR2 from the germline V gene are LGHNA and YNFKEQ. V lost 5 bases and J lost 4; bases outside the gene matches: 3. The CDR3 runs 13 residues. The CDR3: CASSSDRGYEQYF. The CDR3 DNA sequence: TGTGCCAGCAGCTCGGACAGGGGTTACGAGCAGTACTTC.